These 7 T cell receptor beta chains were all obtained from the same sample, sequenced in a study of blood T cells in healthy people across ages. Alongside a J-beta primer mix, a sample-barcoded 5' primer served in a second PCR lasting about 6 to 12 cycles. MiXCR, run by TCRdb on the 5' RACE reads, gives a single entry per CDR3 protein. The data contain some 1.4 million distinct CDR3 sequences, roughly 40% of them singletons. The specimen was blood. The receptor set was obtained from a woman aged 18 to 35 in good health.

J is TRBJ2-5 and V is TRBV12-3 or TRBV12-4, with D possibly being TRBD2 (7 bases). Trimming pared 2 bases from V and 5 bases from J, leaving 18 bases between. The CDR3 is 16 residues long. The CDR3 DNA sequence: TGTGCCAGCAGTTTATCCTCGGCGGGGGCGGGGGAGACCCAGTACTTC. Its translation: CASSLSSAGAGETQYF.

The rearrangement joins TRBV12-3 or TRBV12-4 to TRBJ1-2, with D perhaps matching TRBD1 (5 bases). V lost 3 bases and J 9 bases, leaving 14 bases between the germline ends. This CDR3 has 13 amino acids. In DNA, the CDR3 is TGTGCCAGCAGTTTTTCTCCGCAGGGCAGCTACACCTTC. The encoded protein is CASSFSPQGSYTF.

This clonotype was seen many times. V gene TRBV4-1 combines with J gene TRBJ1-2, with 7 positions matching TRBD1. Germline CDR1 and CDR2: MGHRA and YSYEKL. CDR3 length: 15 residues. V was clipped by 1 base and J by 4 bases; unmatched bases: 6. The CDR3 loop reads CASSQVGGGPYGYTF. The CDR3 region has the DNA TGCGCCAGCAGCCAAGTCGGAGGGGGCCCCTATGGCTACACCTTC.

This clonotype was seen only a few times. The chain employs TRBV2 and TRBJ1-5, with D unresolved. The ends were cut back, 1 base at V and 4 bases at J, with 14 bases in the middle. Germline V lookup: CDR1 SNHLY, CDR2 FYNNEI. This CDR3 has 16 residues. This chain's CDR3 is CASSEGQALSNQPQHF. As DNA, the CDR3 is TGTGCCAGCAGTGAAGGCCAGGCCTTAAGTAATCAGCCCCAGCATTTT.

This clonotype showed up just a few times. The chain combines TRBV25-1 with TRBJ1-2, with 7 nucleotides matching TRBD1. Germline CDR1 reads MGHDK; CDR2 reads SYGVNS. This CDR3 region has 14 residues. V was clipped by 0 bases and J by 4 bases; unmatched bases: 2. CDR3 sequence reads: CASSEYGQAYGYTF. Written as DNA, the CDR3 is TGTGCCAGCAGTGAATATGGACAGGCCTATGGCTACACCTTC.

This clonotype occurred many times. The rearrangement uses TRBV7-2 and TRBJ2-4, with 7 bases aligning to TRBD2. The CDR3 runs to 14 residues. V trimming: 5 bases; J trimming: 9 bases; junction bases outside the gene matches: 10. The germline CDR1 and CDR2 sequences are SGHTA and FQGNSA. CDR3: CASSLGLGGSIQYF. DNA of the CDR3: TGTGCCAGCAGCCTCGGACTCGGGGGGAGCATTCAGTACTTC.

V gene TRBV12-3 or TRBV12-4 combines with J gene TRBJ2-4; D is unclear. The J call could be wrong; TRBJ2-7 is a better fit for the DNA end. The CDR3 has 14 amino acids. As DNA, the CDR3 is TGTGCCAGCAGCCCTGGGCGGAAGACCTACGAGCAGTACTTC. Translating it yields CASSPGRKTYEQYF.